The 32 T cell receptor beta chains presented below share a single source sample, sequenced in a study of vaccination and CD4 T cells after COVID-19. These receptors' antigens are unknown. With the Oncomine TCR Beta short-read assay, DNA from cultured CD4+ T cells was sequenced. One entry per CDR3 protein, called by TCRdb with MiXCR from the PCR reads. The sample carries over 10,000 distinct CDR3 sequences, about 56% recorded once. As for treatment: roughly ten-day PBMC culture with coronavirus spike peptide pools or control peptides (ViraFEST assay). Sequenced: CD4+ T cells from blood, cultured in vitro. The receptors originated from a human donor who had recovered from COVID-19.

This chain uses TRBV7-2 with TRBJ2-1, with 9 bases lining up with TRBD1. The length of the CDR3 is 15 residues. From germline, CDR1 is SGHTA and CDR2 FQGNSA. Germline trimming cut 1 base from V and 5 bases from J; bases unmatched to any gene: 3. The CDR3 nucleotides read TGTGCCAGCAGCTTAGACAGGGGGCTGCACAATGAGCAGTTCTTC. Translated: CASSLDRGLHNEQFF. Drawing the rest from reference TRBV7-2 and TRBJ2-1, the complete variable domain is GAGVSQSPSNKVTEKGKDVELRCDPISGHTALYWYRQSLGQGLEFLIYFQGNSAPDKSGLPSDRFSAERTGGSVSTLTIQRTQQEDSAVYLCASSLDRGLHNEQFFGPGTRLTVL.

V gene TRBV10-3 combines with J gene TRBJ1-3; D ambiguous. CDR3 size: 17 residues. The V end was cut by 4 bases, the J end by 1 base, with 17 bases between. Germline V gene lookup returns CDR1 ENHRY and CDR2 SYGVKD. The CDR3 loop reads CAISALRRTESGNTIYF. The CDR3 DNA reads TGTGCCATCAGTGCTCTACGGAGAACAGAATCTGGAAACACCATATATTTT.

The chain is built from TRBV5-1 and TRBJ2-3; D perhaps matches TRBD2 (6 bases). CDR1 and CDR2 (germline): SGHRS, YFSETQ. The CDR3 spans 15 residues. V lost 0 bases and J lost 2, with 10 bases in between. CDR3: CASSLVEGSTDTQYF. DNA of the CDR3: TGCGCCAGCAGCTTGGTGGAGGGGTCCACAGATACGCAGTATTTT. Using reference TRBV5-1 and TRBJ2-3 for the parts outside the CDR3, the full variable domain is KAGVTQTPRYLIKTRGQQVTLSCSPISGHRSVSWYQQTPGQGLQFLFEYFSETQRNKGNFPGRFSGRQFSNSRSEMNVSTLELGDSALYLCASSLVEGSTDTQYFGPGTRLTVL.

This rearrangement joins TRBV27 to TRBJ1-6; 9 nucleotides align to TRBD1. The trim removed 0 bases at V and 9 bases at J, leaving 3 bases unmatched. The CDR3 loop spans 15 amino acids. Per germline, CDR1 MNHEY and CDR2 SMNVEV (reference sequence). The CDR3 nucleotides are TGTGCCAGCAGTTTATCGGACAGGGGATCTTCACCCCTCCACTTT. It yields the protein CASSLSDRGSSPLHF.

The chain joins TRBV19 to TRBJ2-5; the match to TRBD1 covers 7 bases. The CDR3 has 13 residues. Germline-derived CDR1 and CDR2 are LNHDA and SQIVND (reference sequence). The ends lost 6 bases at V and 2 bases at J; junction bases unmatched: 3. The CDR3 coding sequence is TGTGCCAGTAGCCGGGACAGTCAAGAGACCCAGTACTTC. Its translation is CASSRDSQETQYF. Drawing the rest from reference TRBV19 and TRBJ2-5, the complete variable domain is DGGITQSPKYLFRKEGQNVTLSCEQNLNHDAMYWYRQDPGQGLRLIYYSQIVNDFQKGDIAEGYSVSREKKESFPLTVTSAQKNPTAFYLCASSRDSQETQYFGPGTRLLVL.

In this sample, this clonotype turned up a few times. This chain uses TRBV27 with TRBJ2-1; 11 positions match TRBD2. Germline V gene sequence: CDR1 MNHEY, CDR2 SMNVEV (reference sequence). There are 13 residues in the CDR3. CDR3 residues: CTVPVAGGPGQFF. In DNA form, the CDR3 reads TGTACTGTGCCGGTAGCGGGAGGGCCGGGGCAGTTCTTC.

This chain joins TRBV11-1 and TRBJ2-7; 11 bases match TRBD1. Unmatched junction bases numbered 5, after V lost 3 bases and J lost 4 bases. The V gene's germline CDR1 is SGHAT and CDR2 FQDESV (reference sequence). The CDR3 totals 15 residues. CDR3 bases: TGTGCCAGCAGCTTTCTCGGACAGGGGGCTTACGAGCAGTACTTC. Translating gives CASSFLGQGAYEQYF. The whole variable domain, remainder taken from reference TRBV11-1 and TRBJ2-7, is EAEVAQSPRYKITEKSQAVAFWCDPISGHATLYWYRQILGQGPELLVQFQDESVVDDSQLPKDRFSAERLKGVDSTLKIQPAELGDSAMYLCASSFLGQGAYEQYFGPGTRLTVT.

The gene calls are TRBV20-1 and TRBJ2-1; the match to TRBD2 covers 8 bases. Germline trimming cut 5 bases from V and 3 bases from J; bases unmatched to any gene: 12. This CDR3 has 16 residues. The germline V gene encodes CDR1 DFQATT and CDR2 SNEGSKA (reference sequence). DNA for the CDR3: TGCAGTGCTCCCTTCTCTGCTAGCGGGTTCTACAATGAGCAGTTCTTC. Its protein is CSAPFSASGFYNEQFF.

This chain uses TRBV7-2 with TRBJ2-7; 10 positions agree with TRBD1. The germline gives CDR1 SGHTA, CDR2 FQGNSA. The CDR3 runs to 15 residues. Unmatched junction bases numbered 6, after V lost 5 bases and J lost 2 bases. As DNA, the CDR3 is TGTGCCAGCAGCATAGACAGGGGGCCCACCTACGAGCAGTACTTC. Protein: CASSIDRGPTYEQYF.

J is TRBJ1-1 and V is TRBV7-2, with TRBD1 as a possible D gene (5 bases). Germline assignment: CDR1 SGHTA and CDR2 FQGNSA. Between the trimmed V and J ends, which lost 5 bases and 7 bases, there was a span of 17 bases. This CDR3 has 14 residues. Written as DNA, the CDR3 is TGTGCCAGCAGCAAACGAGGGGCGCGCTTTGAAGCTTTCTTT. Encoded protein: CASSKRGARFEAFF. The complete variable domain, with remaining parts taken from reference TRBV7-2 and TRBJ1-1, reads GAGVSQSPSNKVTEKGKDVELRCDPISGHTALYWYRQSLGQGLEFLIYFQGNSAPDKSGLPSDRFSAERTGGSVSTLTIQRTQQEDSAVYLCASSKRGARFEAFFGQGTRLTVV.

This clonotype is a singleton in its sample. The chain couples TRBV2 to TRBJ2-5; unclear D gene. Germline V gene data show CDR1 as SNHLY and CDR2 as FYNNEI. Deletions cut 11 bases from V and 3 bases from J, with 19 bases between. The length of the CDR3 is 14 residues. CDR3 sequence (DNA): TGTGCCGGATCCGGGCCTCCTGCGGAAGAGACCCAGTACTTC. This sequence encodes CAGSGPPAEETQYF.

The chain joins TRBV5-1 to TRBJ1-2; the match to TRBD1 covers 7 bases. Germline-derived CDR1 and CDR2 are SGHRS and YFSETQ. The V gene end was trimmed by 4 bases and the J gene end by 3 bases; junction bases not matched to a gene: 6. The CDR3 has 14 residues. The CDR3 loop is CASSPGTEDYGYTF. CDR3 in DNA: TGCGCCAGCAGCCCCGGGACAGAGGACTATGGCTACACCTTC.

Only a few counts were recorded for this clonotype. This rearrangement joins TRBV6-1 to TRBJ1-6, with a possible D match to TRBD1 (5 bases). Deletions cut 6 bases from V and 9 bases from J, with 21 bases between. Germline CDR1 reads MNHNS; CDR2 reads SASEGT. The CDR3 consists of 16 residues. Here the CDR3 reads CASRLETGNGGSPLHF. CDR3 bases: TGTGCCAGCAGATTAGAAACAGGAAACGGAGGTTCACCCCTCCACTTT.

This clonotype was seen more than once but under ten times. This chain connects TRBV19 to TRBJ2-1; TRBD1 matches at 8 bases. CDR3 length: 18 amino acids. Per germline, CDR1 LNHDA and CDR2 SQIVND (reference sequence). The V and J ends lost 0 bases and 7 bases, in that order; junction bases with no gene match: 14. This CDR3 is CASSIEYGRDRSTNEQFF. CDR3 nucleotides: TGTGCCAGTAGTATAGAGTACGGCCGGGACAGGTCGACGAATGAGCAGTTCTTC.

This sequence joins TRBV19 and TRBJ2-1, with 7 nucleotides matching TRBD2. The CDR3 runs to 13 residues. The germline V gene encodes CDR1 LNHDA and CDR2 SQIVND (reference sequence). J lost 8 bases, V lost 5 bases, and 6 bases had no gene match. The CDR3 region has the DNA TGTGCCAGTAGTCCTTTGACTAGCCATGAGCAGTTCTTC. Translating gives CASSPLTSHEQFF.

V and J are TRBV24-1 and TRBJ2-2, with 8 bases identical to TRBD2. Losses at the gene ends were 2 bases for V and 2 bases for J; bases not matched to a gene: 6. The CDR3 contains 17 residues. Germline V CDR1 and CDR2: KGHDR, SFDVKD. The CDR3 nucleotides are TGTGCCACCAGTGATTCCAGCGGGAGATCTAACACCGGGGAGCTGTTTTTT. The encoded protein is CATSDSSGRSNTGELFF.

This clonotype was detected only a few times. V usage is TRBV7-2 and J usage is TRBJ1-5; D is possibly TRBD1 (5 bases). V gave up 5 bases and J gave up 7 bases, with 21 bases separating them. Germline V CDR1 and CDR2: SGHTA, FQGNSA. This CDR3 spans 16 amino acids. The CDR3 spells CASSPLRTAGGQPQHF. CDR3 sequence (DNA): TGTGCCAGCAGCCCGCTTCGTACTGCGGGGGGACAGCCCCAGCATTTT.

This clonotype is categorized as large. This chain uses TRBV29-1 with TRBJ2-7, with D possibly being TRBD1 or TRBD2 (5 bases each). The V gene's germline CDR1 is SQVTM and CDR2 ANQGSEA. Trimming pared 2 bases from V and 3 bases from J, leaving 11 bases between. This CDR3 contains 13 residues. The CDR3, as DNA: TGCAGCGTTGAAAGAGGGGTTGGCTACGAGCAGTACTTC. Its protein product is CSVERGVGYEQYF.

CDR3 sequence: CASSEFLGLAGRPDTQYF. CDR3 DNA: TGTGCCAGCAGTGAATTCCTGGGACTCGCCGGGAGGCCAGATACGCAGTATTTT. The rearrangement links TRBV25-1 to TRBJ2-3; TRBD2 matches 7 bases. The CDR3 contains 18 residues. Germline CDR1 MGHDK, CDR2 SYGVNS. V lost 1 base, J lost 4 bases, and 14 bases stayed unmatched. Full variable domain (outside the CDR3, taken from reference TRBV25-1 and TRBJ2-3): EADIYQTPRYLVIGTGKKITLECSQTMGHDKMYWYQQDPGMELHLIHYSYGVNSTEKGDLSSESTVSRIRTEHFPLTLESARPSHTSQYLCASSEFLGLAGRPDTQYFGPGTRLTVL.

The genes are TRBV2 and TRBJ2-1; D gene uncertain. The CDR3 is 13 residues long. V dropped 1 base and J dropped 8 bases, with 9 bases sitting between them. Germline assignment: CDR1 SNHLY and CDR2 FYNNEI. In DNA form, the CDR3 reads TGTGCCAGCAGTGAAGGGCCGTGGGATGAGCAGTTCTTC. Protein sequence: CASSEGPWDEQFF.

This clonotype was found a few times. In DNA form, the CDR3 reads TGCAGTGCTAGAGTCGGCAGGGCTGAAAGCAATCAGCCCCAGCATTTT. Translated: CSARVGRAESNQPQHF. V gene TRBV20-1 combines with J gene TRBJ1-5; possibly TRBD1 for D (5 bases). Germline V gives CDR1 DFQATT, CDR2 SNEGSKA (reference sequence). V lost 1 base to trimming and J lost 1 base, with 14 bases between them. The CDR3 contains 16 residues.

Here the CDR3 DNA reads TGTGCCAGCAGCCTTGGCCCCTTTGGGAATGAGCAGTTCTTC. This gives the protein CASSLGPFGNEQFF. The chain recombines TRBV11-2 with TRBJ2-1; D is ambiguous. V was shortened by 5 bases and J by 7 bases, with 15 bases between the two germline ends. Germline values: CDR1 SGHAT, CDR2 FQNNGV. The CDR3 loop spans 14 amino acids.

The chain uses TRBV4-1 and TRBJ2-6; D gene ambiguous. The CDR3 has 15 amino acids. V shed 1 base and J shed 1 base, with 5 bases lying between them. The V gene's germline CDR1 is MGHRA and CDR2 YSYEKL. As DNA, the CDR3 is TGCGCCAGCAGCCAAGTAGGGTCTGGGGCCAACGTCCTGACTTTC. Protein product: CASSQVGSGANVLTF.

The chain has TRBV2 and TRBJ1-4; TRBD1 is a possible D gene (5 bases). V gave up 6 bases and J gave up 1 base, with 12 bases separating them. The germline CDR1 and CDR2 sequences are SNHLY and FYNNEI. The CDR3 covers 15 residues. The CDR3 protein is CASRFREVTNEKLFF. CDR3 DNA sequence: TGTGCCAGCAGATTCAGGGAGGTAACTAATGAAAAACTGTTTTTT.

The chain has TRBV2 and TRBJ1-1; D unresolved. Germline V gene data show CDR1 as SNHLY and CDR2 as FYNNEI. V was shortened by 4 bases and J by 7 bases, with 7 bases between the two germline ends. The CDR3 is 11 amino acids. The CDR3: CASSGLGEAFF. The DNA for the CDR3 is TGTGCCAGCAGTGGGTTGGGTGAAGCTTTCTTT.

This clonotype was recorded a few times. The genes are TRBV24-1 and TRBJ1-1, with a weak D call TRBD1 (6 bases). Germline V gene data show CDR1 as KGHDR and CDR2 as SFDVKD. CDR3 length: 13 amino acids. The V gene lost 7 bases and the J gene lost 7 bases, with 15 bases spanning the gap. CDR3 sequence: CATSTPGQHEAFF. For the CDR3, the DNA is TGTGCCACCAGCACTCCGGGACAACATGAAGCTTTCTTT.

The gene calls are TRBV10-3 and TRBJ1-4, with 7 bases identical to TRBD1. The CDR3 runs to 15 residues. Germline V gene data show CDR1 as ENHRY and CDR2 as SYGVKD. Trimming at V came to 3 bases and at J to 1 base, leaving 2 bases not matched to a gene. CDR3 loop: CAISEGDRTNEKLFF. In DNA, the CDR3 is TGTGCCATCAGTGAAGGGGACAGAACTAATGAAAAACTGTTTTTT.

J is TRBJ2-3 and V is TRBV12-3 or TRBV12-4; 10 bases are shared with TRBD2. The V segment lost 2 bases and the J segment 7 bases; nucleotides outside the gene matches: 6. The CDR3 extends over 15 amino acids. CDR3 sequence (DNA): TGTGCCAGCAGTTTATCGGCTAGCGGGAGTAATACGCAGTATTTT. Protein product: CASSLSASGSNTQYF.

The chain uses TRBV21-1 and TRBJ2-5; the table's D call, TRBD1, has no DNA check behind it. TRBV21-1 is reported as a pseudogene. The CDR3 sequence is 15 residues long. The CDR3 nucleotides read TGTGCCAGCAGCAACCCCGGACACATAGGAGAGACCCAGTACTTC. Translation gives CASSNPGHIGETQYF.

The V gene is TRBV5-4, the J gene TRBJ2-3; 10 positions agree with TRBD2. The CDR3 has 16 amino acids. The V gene end was trimmed by 0 bases and the J gene end by 6 bases; junction bases not matched to a gene: 7. Germline CDR1 is SGHNT and CDR2 is YYREEE (reference sequence). The CDR3 protein is CASSLDSSGRFDTQYF. The CDR3, as DNA: TGTGCCAGCAGCTTGGATAGTAGCGGGAGGTTTGATACGCAGTATTTT.

The chain joins TRBV18 to TRBJ1-1; 8 nucleotides match TRBD1. The CDR3 loop spans 16 amino acids. Germline-derived CDR1 and CDR2 are KGHSH and LQKENI. V gave up 3 bases and J gave up 7 bases; unmatched junction bases: 13. The CDR3: CASSPSRGLMFVEAFF. The CDR3 DNA sequence: TGTGCCAGCTCACCCTCCAGGGGGCTGATGTTCGTTGAAGCTTTCTTT.

The chain uses TRBV5-1 and TRBJ2-5, with 9 bases lining up with TRBD2. The length of the CDR3 is 16 residues. Germline V gives CDR1 SGHRS, CDR2 YFSETQ. J lost 4 bases, V lost 2 bases, and 9 bases had no gene match. The CDR3 DNA is TGCGCCAGCAGCTTTCAGGTAGCGGGGGCAGGAGAGACCCAGTACTTC. This codes for CASSFQVAGAGETQYF.